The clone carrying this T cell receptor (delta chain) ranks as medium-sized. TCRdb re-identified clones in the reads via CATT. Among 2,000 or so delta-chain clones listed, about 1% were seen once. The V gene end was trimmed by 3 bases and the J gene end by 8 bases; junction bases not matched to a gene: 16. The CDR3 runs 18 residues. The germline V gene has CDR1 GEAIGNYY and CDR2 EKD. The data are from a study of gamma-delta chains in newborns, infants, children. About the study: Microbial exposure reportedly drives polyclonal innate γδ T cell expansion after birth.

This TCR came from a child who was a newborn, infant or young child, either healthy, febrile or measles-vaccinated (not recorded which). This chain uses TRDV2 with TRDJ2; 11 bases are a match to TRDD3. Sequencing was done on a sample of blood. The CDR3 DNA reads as TGTGCCTGTGACTCATTACTGGGGGATAGTAATTCGGCGGCACAACTCTTCTTT. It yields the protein CACDSLLGDSNSAAQLFF.